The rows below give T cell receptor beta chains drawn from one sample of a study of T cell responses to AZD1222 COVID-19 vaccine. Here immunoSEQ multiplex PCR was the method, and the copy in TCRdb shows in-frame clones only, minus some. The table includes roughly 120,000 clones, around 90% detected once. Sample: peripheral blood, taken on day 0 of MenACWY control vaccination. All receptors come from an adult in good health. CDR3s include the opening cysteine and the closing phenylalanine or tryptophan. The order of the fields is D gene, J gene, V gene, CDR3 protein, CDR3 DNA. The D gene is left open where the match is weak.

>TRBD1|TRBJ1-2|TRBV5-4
CASTDRGGGYTF
TGTGCCAGCACCGACAGGGGAGGTGGCTACACCTTC
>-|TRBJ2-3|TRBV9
CASSVGTVASTDTQYF
TGTGCCAGCAGCGTAGGTACGGTCGCCAGCACAGATACGCAGTATTTT
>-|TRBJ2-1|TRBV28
CASSLGRLPRLEQFF
TGTGCCAGCAGTTTAGGGAGACTCCCTCGGCTTGAGCAGTTCTTC
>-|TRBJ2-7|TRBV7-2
CASSSPPRTEQYF
TGTGCCAGCAGCTCGCCCCCCAGAACCGAGCAGTACTTC
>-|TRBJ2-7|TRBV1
CTSSRHGKELYEQYF
TGCACCAGCAGCCGTCATGGGAAGGAGCTCTACGAGCAGTACTTC
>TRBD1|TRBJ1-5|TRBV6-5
CASSYPDRGRAQHF
TGTGCCAGCAGTTACCCGGACAGGGGGCGGGCCCAGCATTTT
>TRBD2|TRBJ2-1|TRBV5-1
CASSLMRASGNNEQFF
TGCGCCAGCAGCTTGATGAGGGCTAGCGGGAACAATGAGCAGTTCTTC
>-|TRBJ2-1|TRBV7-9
CASSSQVGPWDEQFF
TGTGCCAGCAGCTCCCAGGTGGGGCCTTGGGATGAGCAGTTCTTC
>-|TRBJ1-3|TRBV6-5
CASSYETAGNTIYF
TGTGCCAGCAGTTACGAGACAGCAGGAAACACCATATATTTT
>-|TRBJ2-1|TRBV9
CASSVGFRLGPTYNEQFF
TGTGCCAGCAGCGTAGGTTTCCGGTTGGGACCTACCTACAATGAGCAGTTCTTC
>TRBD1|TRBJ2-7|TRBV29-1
CSVRGQGVNEQYF
TGCAGCGTGAGGGGGCAGGGGGTAAACGAGCAGTACTTC
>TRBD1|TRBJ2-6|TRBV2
CASSRQGLSGANVLTF
TGTGCCAGCAGCCGACAGGGGCTCTCTGGGGCCAACGTCCTGACTTTC
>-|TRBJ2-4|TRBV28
CASRKLAKNIQYF
TGTGCCAGCAGGAAGCTAGCCAAAAACATTCAGTACTTC
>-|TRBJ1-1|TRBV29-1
CSVEIGRTEAFF
TGCAGCGTTGAAATTGGGAGGACTGAAGCTTTCTTT
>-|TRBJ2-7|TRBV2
CASRSRESRYEQYF
TGTGCCAGCAGATCAAGGGAGAGTAGATACGAGCAGTACTTC
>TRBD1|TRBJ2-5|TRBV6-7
CASSQGQGLETQYF
TGTGCCAGCAGTCAGGGACAGGGCCTAGAGACCCAGTACTTC